This T cell receptor (beta chain) was identified during a study of blood T cell repertoires in COVID-19. Original analysis: Cell counts per sample came from amplifying reference gene primers. Data came from immunoSEQ multiplex PCR; TCRdb stores just in-frame clones and leaves some out. That table is the source of V, J and clone size, and D and trimming were worked out from the DNA. Counted here are almost 65,000 clones, about 90% occurring once; the ten biggest clones make up 43%. The sequencing input was peripheral blood. The source is an older woman with COVID-19, enrolled during active disease.

The CDR3 DNA reads as TGTGCCACCAGCAGAGGTGCGCAAAGGGGGTACGAGCAGTACTTC. Translated: CATSRGAQRGYEQYF. The chain employs TRBV15 and TRBJ2-7; weak D call: TRBD1 (6 bases). V was cut by 1 base and J by 4 bases, with 14 bases left in between. Germline V lookup: CDR1 LNHNV, CDR2 YYDKDF (reference sequence). This CDR3 is 15 amino acids long.